The 29 T cell receptor beta chains below were found in one sample sequenced in a study. TCRdb redid the calling of the 5' RACE reads with MiXCR, one entry per CDR3 protein. The sample shows around 44,000 distinct CDR3 sequences, approximately 22% of them seen only once. Treg sorting used a CD4+CD25+CD127-/low gate. The specimen was Tregs sorted from blood. The receptor set was obtained from a female donor with breast cancer.

A remark on this clonotype: This may be a read error: a much more frequent sequence differs by one nucleotide. V is TRBV7-3 and J is TRBJ2-1; 7 positions match TRBD2. The CDR3 has 15 amino acids. Per germline, CDR1 SGHTA and CDR2 FQGTGA. Here the CDR3 reads CAGSPRGSPYNEQFF. The CDR3 DNA is TGTGCCGGCAGCCCCCGCGGGAGTCCCTACAATGAGCAGTTCTTC. Full variable domain (missing parts from reference TRBV7-3 and TRBJ2-1): GAGVSQTPSNKVTEKGKYVELRCDPISGHTALYWYRQSLGQGPEFLIYFQGTGAADDSGLPNDRFFAVRPEGSVSTLKIQRTERGDSAVYLCAGSPRGSPYNEQFFGPGTRLTVL.

A few counts support this clonotype. The conserved final phenylalanine or tryptophan is absent from the CDR3, which likely points to a read error. The V and J genes are TRBV15 and TRBJ2-1; 10 bases fit TRBD2. Germline V gives CDR1 LNHNV, CDR2 YYDKDF (reference sequence). This CDR3 is 16 amino acids long. The ends lost 1 base at V and 6 bases at J; junction bases unmatched: 6. The CDR3 region is CATSRGGASGSNEQFS. CDR3 bases: TGTGCCACCAGCAGAGGTGGGGCTAGCGGGAGCAATGAGCAGTTCTCC.

This clonotype has at least ten counts. The chain links TRBV6-2 or TRBV6-3 to TRBJ2-7; D is unclear. V lost 4 bases, J lost 4 bases, and 8 bases lay in between. The CDR3 extends over 12 amino acids. Per germline, CDR1 MNHEY and CDR2 SVGEGT. The CDR3 bases are TGTGCCAGCAGTTTAACAGAATACGAGCAGTACTTC. Translated: CASSLTEYEQYF.

This clonotype was observed a handful of times. The junction differs from germline at one of its ends, possibly a read error. The gene calls are TRBV7-7 and TRBJ2-2, with 14 bases that match TRBD2. Germline-derived CDR1 and CDR2 are SSHAT and FNYEAQ (reference sequence). This CDR3 contains 18 residues. CDR3 protein: CASSLGTSGSLGTGELFF. The DNA for the CDR3 is TGTGCTAGCAGCTTAGGGACTAGCGGGAGTCTCGGCACCGGGGAGCTGTTTTTT.

This clonotype has ten or more counts. V is TRBV6-1 and J is TRBJ2-6, with D tentatively TRBD2 (6 bases). The V end was cut by 6 bases, the J end by 0 bases, with 12 bases between. Germline CDR1 reads MNHNS; CDR2 reads SASEGT. The CDR3 contains 16 residues. The CDR3 is CASRGGSLSGANVLTF. The CDR3 bases are TGTGCCAGCAGGGGGGGTTCCCTCTCTGGGGCCAACGTCCTGACTTTC.

This clonotype was counted at least ten times. The CDR3: CASTLGSYNEQFF. The CDR3 DNA reads as TGTGCCAGCACCTTGGGGTCCTACAATGAGCAGTTCTTC. The V gene is TRBV6-6, the J gene TRBJ2-1; D unclear. The CDR3 loop spans 13 amino acids. V dropped 7 bases and J dropped 1 base, with 8 bases sitting between them. Germline CDR1 MNHNY, CDR2 SVGAGI (reference sequence).

The chain uses TRBV28 and TRBJ2-7; 8 bases are shared with TRBD1. J was trimmed by 4 bases and V by 4 bases; bases with no gene match: 6. The germline V gene has CDR1 MDHEN and CDR2 SYDVKM. There are 14 residues in the CDR3. CDR3 sequence reads: CASSSGTGIYEQYF. The CDR3 coding sequence is TGTGCCAGCAGTTCCGGGACAGGAATTTACGAGCAGTACTTC.

This clonotype rates as medium-sized. The chain carries TRBV6-5 and TRBJ2-7; no reliable D call. CDR3 length equals 19 residues. Germline CDR1 MNHEY, CDR2 SVGAGI. The V and J ends lost 6 bases and 3 bases respectively, with 30 bases between them. In DNA, the CDR3 is TGTGCCAGCAGGGCCAAAGGAGAGAAGAGCATTCAAAGCAACTACGAGCAGTACTTC. Its protein is CASRAKGEKSIQSNYEQYF.

This clonotype has just a few counts. CDR3 loop: CSAVGQSRETQYF. The CDR3 bases are TGCAGTGCTGTGGGACAGAGTAGGGAGACCCAGTACTTC. The chain joins TRBV20-1 to TRBJ2-5, with 7 bases fitting TRBD1. The V gene's germline CDR1 is DFQATT and CDR2 SNEGSKA (reference sequence). V dropped 5 bases and J dropped 5; count of bases not matched to a gene: 8. This CDR3 contains 13 residues.

This clonotype was seen once. This could be a read error, since a much larger clone is one nucleotide away. This chain connects TRBV7-8 to TRBJ2-5; D uncertain. CDR1 is SGHVS, CDR2 FQNEAQ, per germline. The CDR3 loop spans 14 amino acids. CDR3 sequence (DNA): TGTACCACTACCGGGCAGGCCTCGGGAGAGACCCAGTACTTC. Translation: CTTTGQASGETQYF.

The chain has TRBV5-6 and TRBJ1-5; no firm D call. V was trimmed by 0 bases and J by 7 bases, leaving 11 bases between them. Germline V gives CDR1 SGHDT, CDR2 YYEEEE. The CDR3 spans 14 residues. The CDR3 reads CASSLGFVGQPQHF. CDR3 nucleotide sequence: TGTGCCAGCAGCTTGGGTTTCGTGGGCCAGCCCCAGCATTTT.

This clonotype was seen many times. The V call is TRBV4-1, the J call TRBJ2-1; 9 bases fit TRBD2. Looked up from germline, CDR1 is MGHRA and CDR2 is YSYEKL. J was trimmed by 9 bases and V by 0 bases; bases with no gene match: 15. The CDR3 runs 18 residues. The CDR3 protein is CASSQETIGTSGFGEQFF. The CDR3 DNA sequence: TGCGCCAGCAGCCAAGAAACCATTGGCACTAGCGGGTTCGGTGAGCAGTTCTTC.

In its sample, this clonotype was seen a few times. The chain employs TRBV3-1 and TRBJ2-1; 10 bases align to TRBD2. Trimming at V came to 0 bases and at J to 10 bases, leaving 12 bases not matched to a gene. The CDR3 consists of 17 residues. Germline V lookup: CDR1 LGHDT, CDR2 YNNKEL (reference sequence). The CDR3 reads CASSQDRGLAGAGEQFF. The CDR3 DNA reads TGTGCCAGCAGCCAAGATAGGGGCCTAGCGGGAGCCGGGGAGCAGTTCTTC.

The V and J genes are TRBV4-3 and TRBJ1-1; 7 bases are a match to TRBD1. The CDR3 is made up of 15 amino acids. The V segment lost 3 bases and the J segment 1 base; nucleotides outside the gene matches: 5. Germline-derived CDR1 and CDR2 are LGHNA and YSLEER. The CDR3 loop is CASSQTWTGNTEAFF. Here the CDR3 DNA reads TGCGCCAGCAGCCAGACTTGGACAGGGAACACTGAAGCTTTCTTT.

This clonotype was seen only a few times. V usage is TRBV6-2 or TRBV6-3 and J usage is TRBJ2-1, with 8 bases aligning to TRBD2. The CDR3 has 13 residues. Germline assignment: CDR1 MNHEY and CDR2 SVGEGT. J lost 4 bases, V lost 8 bases, and 4 bases had no gene match. The CDR3 loop is CASRGGAYNEQFF. Written as DNA, the CDR3 is TGTGCCAGCCGGGGGGGAGCATACAATGAGCAGTTCTTC.

The chain is built from TRBV4-1 and TRBJ1-2; D is uncertain. Germline CDR1 and CDR2: MGHRA and YSYEKL. The V end lost 0 bases, the J end lost 7 bases, and 9 bases lay between the germline ends. The CDR3 consists of 13 residues. The CDR3 region is CASSQESTGGYTF. CDR3 DNA: TGCGCCAGCAGCCAAGAGTCAACGGGTGGCTACACCTTC.

V is TRBV20-1 and J is TRBJ2-1; 10 bases fit TRBD2. Germline loops: CDR1 DFQATT, CDR2 SNEGSKA (reference sequence). The CDR3 runs to 18 residues. Germline trimming cut 6 bases from V and 9 bases from J; bases unmatched to any gene: 23. Here the CDR3 DNA reads TGCAGTGCGAAGGTTACCGGACTAGCGGTTCTTAACGCCGGTGAGCAGTTCTTC. Translation: CSAKVTGLAVLNAGEQFF.

The chain has TRBV20-1 and TRBJ2-1; TRBD2 matches at 9 bases. CDR1 and CDR2 (germline): DFQATT, SNEGSKA (reference sequence). This CDR3 comprises 14 residues. V trimming: 6 bases; J trimming: 5 bases; junction bases outside the gene matches: 8. CDR3 in DNA: TGCAGTGCCATTAGCGGGAGTAACGACAATGAGCAGTTCTTC. Translation gives CSAISGSNDNEQFF.

V gene TRBV13 combines with J gene TRBJ2-2; D unresolved. V lost 6 bases, J lost 1 base, and 9 bases lay in between. This CDR3 region has 14 residues. Germline V gene lookup returns CDR1 PRHDT and CDR2 FYEKMQ (reference sequence). The CDR3 reads CASSRQENTGELFF. The DNA of the CDR3 is TGTGCCAGCAGTCGGCAGGAGAACACCGGGGAGCTGTTTTTT. The variable domain in full, completed from reference TRBV13 and TRBJ2-2, reads AAGVIQSPRHLIKEKRETATLKCYPIPRHDTVYWYQQGPGQDPQFLISFYEKMQSDKGSIPDRFSAQQFSDYHSELNMSSLELGDSALYFCASSRQENTGELFFGEGSRLTVL.

This clonotype was seen just once. At one end the junction does not follow the germline gene, possibly because of a read error. The chain has TRBV6-6 and TRBJ2-1; D is unresolved. This CDR3 spans 14 amino acids. CDR1 MNHNY and CDR2 SVGAGI come from the germline V gene (reference sequence). CDR3 DNA: TGTGCCGGCAGTGGCTCTAGCTCCTACAATGAGCAGTTCTTC. Amino acid sequence: CAGSGSSSYNEQFF.

This clonotype was recorded at least ten times. The chain employs TRBV7-3 and TRBJ2-3; 9 nucleotides agree with TRBD2. V shed 6 bases, J shed 4 bases, and the junction held 2 bases outside the gene matches. Per germline, CDR1 SGHTA and CDR2 FQGTGA. There are 13 residues in the CDR3. The CDR3 coding sequence is TGTGCCAGCAGTAGCGGGAGTGCAGATACGCAGTATTTT. It yields the protein CASSSGSADTQYF.

This clonotype was counted only a few times. Compared with germline, one end of the junction differs, possibly owing to a read error. The chain couples TRBV9 to TRBJ2-2; TRBD2 is a possible D gene (6 bases). Germline V lookup: CDR1 SGDLS, CDR2 YYNGEE. This CDR3 has 14 amino acids. The DNA for the CDR3 is TGTGCCAGCAGCGGGACTACCAACACCGGGGAGCTGCTTTTT. It is translated as CASSGTTNTGELLF.

This clonotype was seen a handful of times. One junction end disagrees with the germline gene, perhaps due to a read error. The chain couples TRBV9 to TRBJ1-6, with 10 bases fitting TRBD1. Germline V gives CDR1 SGDLS, CDR2 YYNGEE. This CDR3 comprises 15 residues. CDR3 residues: CANSVPGQGNSPLHF. DNA for the CDR3: TGTGCCAACAGCGTACCGGGACAGGGGAATTCACCCCTCCACTTT.

The chain couples TRBV5-1 to TRBJ2-2; D is perhaps TRBD2 (5 bases). CDR3 length: 14 amino acids. The germline CDR1 and CDR2 sequences are SGHRS and YFSETQ. Trimming took 4 bases from V and 3 from J, leaving 10 bases between them. The CDR3 DNA is TGCGCCAGCAGCGTCGGGATTCACACCGGGGAGCTGTTTTTT. Its translation is CASSVGIHTGELFF.

The rearrangement links TRBV6-5 to TRBJ2-7; tentative D call: TRBD1 (6 bases). Germline V gene sequence: CDR1 MNHEY, CDR2 SVGAGI. CDR3 size: 13 residues. Deletions cut 0 bases from V and 5 bases from J, with 8 bases between. CDR3 sequence (DNA): TGTGCCAGCAGTTACTCGCAGGGGAACGAGCAGTACTTC. This gives the protein CASSYSQGNEQYF.

Many counts were recorded for this clonotype. This chain uses TRBV28 with TRBJ1-2; maybe TRBD1 (5 bases). V gave up 3 bases and J gave up 2 bases, with 7 bases separating them. CDR3 length: 13 amino acids. CDR1 is MDHEN, CDR2 SYDVKM, per germline. The CDR3 DNA reads TGTGCCAGCAGTTTTCAGGGAAACTATGGCTACACCTTC. It translates to CASSFQGNYGYTF.

Points on this clonotype: Just one base apart from a much larger clone, this may be a read error. The V gene is TRBV6-2 or TRBV6-3, the J gene TRBJ2-7; no clear D. Per germline, CDR1 MNHEY and CDR2 SVGEGT. The CDR3 runs 11 residues. As DNA, the CDR3 is TGTGCCAGCAGTTACTACGGCGAGCGGTACTTC. This sequence encodes CASSYYGERYF.

The chain combines TRBV2 with TRBJ1-5; D call uncertain. Per germline, CDR1 SNHLY and CDR2 FYNNEI. The V and J ends lost 8 bases and 6 bases respectively, with 14 bases between them. The CDR3 length is 13 residues. As DNA, the CDR3 is TGTGCCAGCCATCCCGGATACGGTCAGCCCCAGCATTTT. As protein: CASHPGYGQPQHF.

Ten or more counts support this clonotype. The chain carries TRBV28 and TRBJ2-7, with TRBD2 as a possible D gene (5 bases). The CDR3 runs 15 residues. V was pared by 1 base and J by 4 bases, with 14 bases between. The germline CDR1 and CDR2 sequences are MDHEN and SYDVKM. This chain's CDR3 is CASSLYAGAEYEQYF. In DNA form, the CDR3 reads TGTGCCAGCAGTTTATATGCGGGCGCAGAATACGAGCAGTACTTC.